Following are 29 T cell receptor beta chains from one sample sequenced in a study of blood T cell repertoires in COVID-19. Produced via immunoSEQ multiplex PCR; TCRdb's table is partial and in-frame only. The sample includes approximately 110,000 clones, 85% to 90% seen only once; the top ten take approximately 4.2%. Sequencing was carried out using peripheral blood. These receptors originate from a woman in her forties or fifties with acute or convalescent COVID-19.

The DNA for the CDR3 is TGTGCCTGGAGTGTATCGCAGATTATTCAGCCCCAGCATTTT. The encoded protein is CAWSVSQIIQPQHF. J is TRBJ1-5 and V is TRBV30, with no clear D. Trimming left V 0 bases short and J 6 bases short, with 12 bases between. From germline, CDR1 is GTSNPN and CDR2 SVGIG (reference sequence). The CDR3 is 14 residues long.

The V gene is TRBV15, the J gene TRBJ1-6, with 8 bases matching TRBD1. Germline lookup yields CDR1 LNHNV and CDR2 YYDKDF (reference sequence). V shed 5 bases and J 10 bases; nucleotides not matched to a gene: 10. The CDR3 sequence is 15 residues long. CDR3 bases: TGTGCCACCAGCGGAGGGGGACAGGCTAACTCACCCCTCCACTTT. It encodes CATSGGGQANSPLHF. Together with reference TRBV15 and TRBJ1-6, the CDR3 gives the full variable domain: DAMVIQNPRYQVTQFGKPVTLSCSQTLNHNVMYWYQQKSSQAPKLLFHYYDKDFNNEADTPDNFQSRRPNTSFCFLDIRSPGLGDTAMYLCATSGGGQANSPLHFGNGTRLTVT.

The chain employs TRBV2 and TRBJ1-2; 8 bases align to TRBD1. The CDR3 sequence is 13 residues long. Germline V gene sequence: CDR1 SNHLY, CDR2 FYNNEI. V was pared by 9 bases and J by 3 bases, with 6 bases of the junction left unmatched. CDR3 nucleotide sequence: TGTGCCAGTACAGGGGGATACGACTATGGCTACACCTTC. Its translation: CASTGGYDYGYTF.

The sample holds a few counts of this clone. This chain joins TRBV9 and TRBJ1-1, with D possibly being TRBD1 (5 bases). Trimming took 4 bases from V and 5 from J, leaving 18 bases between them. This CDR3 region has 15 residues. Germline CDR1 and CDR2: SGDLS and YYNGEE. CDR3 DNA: TGTGCCAGCAGCCCCCAATCGACAGAGGAAACTGAAGCTTTCTTT. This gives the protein CASSPQSTEETEAFF.

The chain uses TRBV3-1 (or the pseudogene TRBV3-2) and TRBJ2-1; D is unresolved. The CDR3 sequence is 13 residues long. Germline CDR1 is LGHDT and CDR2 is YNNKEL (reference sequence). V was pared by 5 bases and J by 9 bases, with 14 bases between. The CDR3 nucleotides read TGTGCCAGCAGCGTCCTCTCCGTTAGTGAGCAGTTCTTC. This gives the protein CASSVLSVSEQFF.

For the CDR3, the DNA is TGTGCCAGCAGCTTGAGGGGAGGCGATCAGCCCCAGCATTTT. As protein: CASSLRGGDQPQHF. V and J are TRBV7-6 and TRBJ1-5, with D perhaps matching TRBD1 (5 bases). The CDR3 contains 14 residues. Deletions cut 3 bases from V and 5 bases from J, with 11 bases between. The germline CDR1 and CDR2 sequences are SGHVS and FNYEAQ.

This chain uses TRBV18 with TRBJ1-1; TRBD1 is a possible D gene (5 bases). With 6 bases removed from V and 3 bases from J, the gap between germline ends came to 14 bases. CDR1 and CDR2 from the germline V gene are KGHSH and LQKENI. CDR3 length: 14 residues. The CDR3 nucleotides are TGTGCCAGCTCGTACCAGGGAGGGGACACTGAAGCTTTCTTT. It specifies CASSYQGGDTEAFF.

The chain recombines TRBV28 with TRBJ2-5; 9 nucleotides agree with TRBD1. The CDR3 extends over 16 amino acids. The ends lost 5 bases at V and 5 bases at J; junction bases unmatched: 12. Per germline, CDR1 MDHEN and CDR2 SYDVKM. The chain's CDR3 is CASSAPGQGLMETQYF. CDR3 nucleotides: TGTGCCAGCAGTGCGCCGGGACAGGGATTAATGGAGACCCAGTACTTC.

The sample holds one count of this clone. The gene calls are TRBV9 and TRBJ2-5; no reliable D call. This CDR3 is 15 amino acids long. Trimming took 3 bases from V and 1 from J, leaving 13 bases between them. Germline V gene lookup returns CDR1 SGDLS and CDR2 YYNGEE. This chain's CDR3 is CASSASSVPQETQYF. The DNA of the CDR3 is TGTGCCAGCAGCGCCTCTTCGGTGCCCCAAGAGACCCAGTACTTC.

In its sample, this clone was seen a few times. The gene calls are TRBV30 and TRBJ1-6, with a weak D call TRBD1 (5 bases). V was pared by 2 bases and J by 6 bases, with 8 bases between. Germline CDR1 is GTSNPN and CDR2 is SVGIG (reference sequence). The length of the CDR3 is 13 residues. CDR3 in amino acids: CAWSPDSNSPLHF. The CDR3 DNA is TGTGCCTGGAGTCCCGACAGTAATTCACCCCTCCACTTT.

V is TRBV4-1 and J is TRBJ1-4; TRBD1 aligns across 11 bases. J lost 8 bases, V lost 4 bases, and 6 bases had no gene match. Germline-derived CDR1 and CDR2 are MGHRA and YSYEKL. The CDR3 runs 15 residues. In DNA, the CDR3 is TGCGCCAGCAGCCGCTCCGGGACAGGGGGGGAAAAACTGTTTTTT. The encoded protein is CASSRSGTGGEKLFF.

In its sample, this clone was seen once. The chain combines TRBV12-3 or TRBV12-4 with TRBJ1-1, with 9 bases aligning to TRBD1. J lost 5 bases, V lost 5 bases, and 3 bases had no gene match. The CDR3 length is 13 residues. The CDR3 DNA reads TGTGCCAGCAGTCCTGGACAGGGGACTGAAGCTTTCTTT. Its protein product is CASSPGQGTEAFF.

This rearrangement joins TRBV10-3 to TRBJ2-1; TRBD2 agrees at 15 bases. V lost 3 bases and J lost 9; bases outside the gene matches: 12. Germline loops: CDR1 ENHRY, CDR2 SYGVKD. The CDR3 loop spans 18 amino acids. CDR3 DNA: TGTGCCATCAGTGACCTTGGGACTAGCGGGAGGCCTTTGGGTGAGCAGTTCTTC. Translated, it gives CAISDLGTSGRPLGEQFF.

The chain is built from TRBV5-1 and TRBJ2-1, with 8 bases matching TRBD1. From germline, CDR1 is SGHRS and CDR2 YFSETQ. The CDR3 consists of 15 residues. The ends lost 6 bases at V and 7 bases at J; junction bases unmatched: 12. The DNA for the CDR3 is TGCGCCAGCACCCAAGGACAGGGTAAAGGAAATGAGCAGTTCTTC. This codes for CASTQGQGKGNEQFF.

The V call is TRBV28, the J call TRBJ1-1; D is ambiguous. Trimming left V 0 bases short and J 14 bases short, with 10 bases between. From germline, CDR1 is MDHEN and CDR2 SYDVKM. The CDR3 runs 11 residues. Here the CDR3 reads CASSLWGLQFF. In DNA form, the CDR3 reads TGTGCCAGCAGTTTATGGGGCCTCCAGTTCTTT.

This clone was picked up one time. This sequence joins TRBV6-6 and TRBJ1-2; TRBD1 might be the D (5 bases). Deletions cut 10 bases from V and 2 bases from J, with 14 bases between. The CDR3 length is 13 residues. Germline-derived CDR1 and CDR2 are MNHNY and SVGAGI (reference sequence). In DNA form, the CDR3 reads TGTGCCACCTCCGGAGGGGTAAACTATGGCTACACCTTC. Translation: CATSGGVNYGYTF.

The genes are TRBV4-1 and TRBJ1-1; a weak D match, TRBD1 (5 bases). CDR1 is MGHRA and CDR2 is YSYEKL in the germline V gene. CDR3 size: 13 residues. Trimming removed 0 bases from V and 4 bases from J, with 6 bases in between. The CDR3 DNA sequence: TGCGCCAGCAGCCAAGAGGACACCACTGAAGCTTTCTTT. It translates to CASSQEDTTEAFF.

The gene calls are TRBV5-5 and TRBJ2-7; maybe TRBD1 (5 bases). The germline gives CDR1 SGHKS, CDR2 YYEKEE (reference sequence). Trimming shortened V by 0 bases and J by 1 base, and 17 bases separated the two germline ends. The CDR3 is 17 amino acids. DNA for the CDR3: TGTGCCAGCAGCTTGGAAGGGGTAGGGTGGGAATCCTACGAGCAGTACTTC. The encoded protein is CASSLEGVGWESYEQYF.

CDR3 residues: CASSPPRTSVYEQYF. CDR3 bases: TGTGCCAGCAGCCCCCCCCGGACTAGCGTCTACGAGCAGTACTTC. This sequence joins TRBV28 and TRBJ2-7; 9 bases are a match to TRBD2. The V and J ends lost 6 bases and 3 bases, in that order; junction bases with no gene match: 9. Germline V gene sequence: CDR1 MDHEN, CDR2 SYDVKM. The CDR3 runs 15 residues.

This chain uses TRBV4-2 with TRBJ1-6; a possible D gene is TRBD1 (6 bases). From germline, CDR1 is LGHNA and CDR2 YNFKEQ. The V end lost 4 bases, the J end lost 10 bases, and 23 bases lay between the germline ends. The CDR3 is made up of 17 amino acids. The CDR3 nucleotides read TGTGCCAGCAGCCCCTCGACAGGATTAGTATCGGGCTCACCCCTCCACTTT. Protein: CASSPSTGLVSGSPLHF.

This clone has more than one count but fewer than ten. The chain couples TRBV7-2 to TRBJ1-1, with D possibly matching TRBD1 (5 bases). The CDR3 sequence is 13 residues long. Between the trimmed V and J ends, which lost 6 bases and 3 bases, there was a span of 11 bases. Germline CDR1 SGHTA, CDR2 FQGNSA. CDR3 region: CASRRKGYTEAFF. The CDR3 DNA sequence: TGTGCCAGCAGGCGGAAGGGGTACACTGAAGCTTTCTTT.

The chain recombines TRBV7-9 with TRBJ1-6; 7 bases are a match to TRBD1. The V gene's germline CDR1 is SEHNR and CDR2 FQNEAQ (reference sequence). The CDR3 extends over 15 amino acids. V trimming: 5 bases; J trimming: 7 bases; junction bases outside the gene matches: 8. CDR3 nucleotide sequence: TGTGCCAGCAGCCGCGGACAGGTCGGAAATTCACCCCTCCACTTT. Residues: CASSRGQVGNSPLHF. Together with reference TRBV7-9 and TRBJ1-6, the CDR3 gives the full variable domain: DTGVSQNPRHKITKRGQNVTFRCDPISEHNRLYWYRQTLGQGPEFLTYFQNEAQLEKSRLLSDRFSAERPKGSFSTLEIQRTEQGDSAMYLCASSRGQVGNSPLHFGNGTRLTVT.

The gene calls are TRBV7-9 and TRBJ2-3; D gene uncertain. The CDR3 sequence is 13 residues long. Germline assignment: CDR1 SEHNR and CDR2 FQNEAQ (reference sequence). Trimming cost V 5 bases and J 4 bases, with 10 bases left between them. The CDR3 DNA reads TGTGCCAGCAGCGCACGGGTTCCAGATACGCAGTATTTT. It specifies CASSARVPDTQYF.

CDR3 bases: TGTGCCATCAAGGGAGCCTCCACAGATACGCAGTATTTT. It yields the protein CAIKGASTDTQYF. The rearrangement uses TRBV10-3 and TRBJ2-3; D may be TRBD2 (5 bases). From germline, CDR1 is ENHRY and CDR2 SYGVKD. V dropped 7 bases and J dropped 2 bases, with 10 bases sitting between them. The CDR3 extends over 13 amino acids.

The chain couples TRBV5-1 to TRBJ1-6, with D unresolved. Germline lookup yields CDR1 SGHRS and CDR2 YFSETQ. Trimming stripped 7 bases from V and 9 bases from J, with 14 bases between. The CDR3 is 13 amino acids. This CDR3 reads CASCLGGGSPLHF. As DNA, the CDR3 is TGCGCCAGCTGCCTTGGAGGTGGTTCACCCCTCCACTTT.

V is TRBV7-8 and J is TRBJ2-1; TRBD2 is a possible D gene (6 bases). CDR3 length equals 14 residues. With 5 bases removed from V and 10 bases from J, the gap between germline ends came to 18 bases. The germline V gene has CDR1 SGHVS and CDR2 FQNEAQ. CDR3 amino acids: CASSEGLRPGEQFF. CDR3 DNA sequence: TGTGCCAGCAGCGAGGGACTCCGGCCCGGAGAGCAGTTCTTC.

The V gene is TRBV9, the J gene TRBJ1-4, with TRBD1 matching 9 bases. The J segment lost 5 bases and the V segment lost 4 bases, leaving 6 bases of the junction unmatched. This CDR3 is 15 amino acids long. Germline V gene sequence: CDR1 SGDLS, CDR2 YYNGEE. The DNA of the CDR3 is TGTGCCAGCAGCACGACAGGGGGTCTAAATGAAAAACTGTTTTTT. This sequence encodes CASSTTGGLNEKLFF. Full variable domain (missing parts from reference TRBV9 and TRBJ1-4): DSGVTQTPKHLITATGQRVTLRCSPRSGDLSVYWYQQSLDQGLQFLIQYYNGEERAKGNILERFSAQQFPDLHSELNLSSLELGDSALYFCASSTTGGLNEKLFFGSGTQLSVL.

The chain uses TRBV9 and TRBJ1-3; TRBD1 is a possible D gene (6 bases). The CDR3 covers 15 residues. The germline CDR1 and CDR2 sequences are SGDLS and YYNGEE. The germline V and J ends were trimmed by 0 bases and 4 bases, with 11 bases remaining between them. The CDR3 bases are TGTGCCAGCAGCGTAGGAACAGGGCCAGGAAACACCATATATTTT. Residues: CASSVGTGPGNTIYF.

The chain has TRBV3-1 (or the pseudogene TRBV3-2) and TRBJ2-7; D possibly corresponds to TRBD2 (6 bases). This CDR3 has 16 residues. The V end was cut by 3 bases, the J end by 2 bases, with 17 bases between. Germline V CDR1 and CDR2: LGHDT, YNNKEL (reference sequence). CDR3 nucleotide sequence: TGTGCCAGCAGCCAGACGCTATGGGGGGTTACCTACGAGCAGTACTTC. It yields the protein CASSQTLWGVTYEQYF.